This TCR beta chain was identified during a study of glioma-infiltrating T cells. With 4 bases clipped from V and 3 bases from J, the junction kept 17 bases outside the gene matches. The CDR3 sequence is 17 residues long. CDR1 DFQATT and CDR2 SNEGSKA come from the germline V gene (reference sequence). The iRepertoire nested amplicon-rescue multiplex PCR amplified TCR alpha and beta CDR3s from RNA. One-step reverse transcription and amplification started from approximately 100-400 ng of tissue mRNA or PBMC total RNA. TCRdb processed the multiplex PCR reads anew with MiXCR; each CDR3 protein has one entry. Among around 120,000 distinct CDR3 sequences listed, approximately 26% were seen once. Study-level points and caveats: Above-expected tissue-blood divergence occurred in all gliomas, most in low-grade ones. Only very few CDR3 sequences appeared in both tissue and blood.

To note about this clonotype: Its antigen is undetermined.

The TCR was taken from a human donor with low-grade glioma or glioblastoma, undergoing nonglioma brain surgery, or in good health (not recorded which). The sample was glioma tissue, nonneoplastic brain tissue, or PBMCs (not recorded which). The V and J genes are TRBV20-1 and TRBJ2-5; TRBD2 agrees at 7 bases. CDR3: CSANARGTGGSKETQYF. Here the CDR3 DNA reads TGCAGTGCTAACGCCCGGGGGACGGGGGGTTCAAAAGAGACCCAGTACTTC.